The 21 T cell receptor beta chains below were found in one sample sequenced in a study of response to subunit inactivated influenza vaccine. MiXCR was run by TCRdb on the RT-PCR reads, yielding one entry per CDR3 protein. The sample consists of around 600,000 distinct CDR3 sequences, 11% of them appearing once. The same sample was also studied in work on T cells expressing NK-cell markers. From that report: Generation of TCR beta cDNA was performed by 5'RACE template switching incorporating UMIs.

This specimen was PBMCs from blood, taken on the day of vaccination. These receptors were obtained from a man aged 45-65 years who received an inactivated influenza vaccine.

This clonotype was seen a handful of times. The CDR3 reads CSASFQENNEQFF. The CDR3 region has the DNA TGCAGTGCTAGTTTCCAGGAAAACAATGAGCAGTTCTTC. This chain connects TRBV20-1 to TRBJ2-1; no firm D call. The V end was cut by 3 bases, the J end by 5 bases, with 11 bases between. The CDR3 spans 13 residues. Germline V lookup: CDR1 DFQATT, CDR2 SNEGSKA (reference sequence).

This clonotype was seen a handful of times. The chain has TRBV12-3 or TRBV12-4 and TRBJ2-1, with a weak D call TRBD2 (5 bases). The CDR3 totals 17 residues. V lost 0 bases to trimming and J lost 2 bases, with 14 bases between them. CDR3 region: CASSLATTPSAYNEQFF. The CDR3 bases are TGTGCCAGCAGTTTAGCGACTACCCCCAGCGCCTACAATGAGCAGTTCTTC.

This clonotype was observed at least ten times. J is TRBJ1-5 and V is TRBV12-3 or TRBV12-4, with D unclear. V gave up 5 bases and J gave up 1 base, with 6 bases separating them. The CDR3 extends over 13 amino acids. CDR3: CASSPISNQPQHF. DNA of the CDR3: TGTGCCAGCAGTCCAATAAGCAATCAGCCCCAGCATTTT.

This clonotype was seen a few times. The V gene is TRBV20-1, the J gene TRBJ2-4; D possibly corresponds to TRBD1 (5 bases). Germline V gives CDR1 DFQATT, CDR2 SNEGSKA (reference sequence). Trimming left V 0 bases short and J 1 base short, with 13 bases between. This CDR3 contains 16 residues. The CDR3 reads CSARDEDTLAKNIQYF. The CDR3 nucleotides are TGCAGTGCTAGAGATGAGGACACCCTCGCCAAAAACATTCAGTACTTC.

In its sample, this clonotype was seen many times. This rearrangement joins TRBV12-3 or TRBV12-4 to TRBJ1-2; the D is unclear. The V end was cut by 2 bases, the J end by 4 bases, with 8 bases between. CDR3 size: 13 residues. The CDR3 DNA reads as TGTGCCAGCAGTTTATCCCGGGGCTATGGCTACACCTTC. Translation: CASSLSRGYGYTF.

In this sample, this clonotype turned up a few times. The chain couples TRBV6-1 to TRBJ1-4; D is ambiguous. The CDR3 loop spans 14 amino acids. Deletions cut 4 bases from V and 5 bases from J, with 11 bases between. Germline loops: CDR1 MNHNS, CDR2 SASEGT. The DNA of the CDR3 is TGTGCCAGCAGTGGGACCCCGGTGAATGAAAAACTGTTTTTT. This gives the protein CASSGTPVNEKLFF.

This clonotype was counted a few times. The chain combines TRBV3-1 with TRBJ2-1; 11 bases align to TRBD1. Germline CDR1 reads LGHDT; CDR2 reads YNNKEL (reference sequence). Trimming took 4 bases from V and 5 from J; bases not matched to a gene: 7. The CDR3 length is 16 residues. CDR3 residues: CASSPGGTGGHNEQFF. Here the CDR3 DNA reads TGTGCCAGCAGCCCCGGCGGGACAGGGGGTCACAATGAGCAGTTCTTC.

This clonotype occurred once. The V gene is TRBV3-1, the J gene TRBJ2-3; possible D gene TRBD1, 6 bases. This CDR3 has 15 amino acids. Trimming cost V 3 bases and J 0 bases, with 10 bases left between them. The germline CDR1 and CDR2 sequences are LGHDT and YNNKEL (reference sequence). The CDR3 spells CASSQRTASTDTQYF. CDR3 sequence (DNA): TGTGCCAGCAGCCAGAGGACAGCTAGCACAGATACGCAGTATTTT.

V is TRBV5-1 and J is TRBJ1-1, with D possibly TRBD1 on 6 matching bases. The CDR3 runs to 13 residues. CDR1 and CDR2 (germline): SGHRS, YFSETQ. Deletions cut 4 bases from V and 7 bases from J, with 14 bases between. The CDR3, as DNA: TGCGCCAGCAGCGGTACAGGGAACTTTGAAGCTTTCTTT. Protein sequence: CASSGTGNFEAFF.

This clonotype has a handful of counts. V usage is TRBV27 and J usage is TRBJ2-3; weak D call: TRBD2 (5 bases). The germline CDR1 and CDR2 sequences are MNHEY and SMNVEV (reference sequence). The CDR3 is 12 residues long. Deletions cut 2 bases from V and 10 bases from J, with 10 bases between. The CDR3 protein is CASSLVGRAQYF. The CDR3 DNA reads TGTGCCAGCAGTTTAGTAGGGCGGGCGCAGTATTTT.

This clonotype was seen ten or more times. The rearrangement uses TRBV3-1 and TRBJ2-4; D possibly corresponds to TRBD1 (5 bases). CDR1 is LGHDT, CDR2 YNNKEL, per germline (reference sequence). The V and J ends lost 1 base and 8 bases respectively, with 18 bases between them. CDR3 length equals 16 residues. CDR3 sequence reads: CASSQGIGQGLDIQYF. DNA for the CDR3: TGTGCCAGCAGCCAAGGGATAGGCCAGGGATTGGACATTCAGTACTTC.

The genes are TRBV10-3 and TRBJ2-7, with 9 nucleotides matching TRBD1. Germline V lookup: CDR1 ENHRY, CDR2 SYGVKD. The CDR3 is 15 residues long. Trimming cost V 6 bases and J 6 bases; bases outside gene matches: 12. CDR3 DNA sequence: TGTGCCATCAGATCCCGGGACAGGGAAGGCTCCGAGCAGTACTTC. Protein sequence: CAIRSRDREGSEQYF.

The chain carries TRBV6-2 or TRBV6-3 and TRBJ2-2, with 12 bases aligning to TRBD1. The CDR3 spans 16 residues. The trim removed 6 bases at V and 8 bases at J, leaving 10 bases unmatched. Germline assignment: CDR1 MNHEY and CDR2 SVGEGT. CDR3 sequence reads: CASSRHGTGGMGELFF. The CDR3 DNA reads as TGTGCCAGCAGCCGCCACGGGACAGGGGGCATGGGGGAGCTGTTTTTT.

This rearrangement joins TRBV20-1 to TRBJ2-5, with a weak D call TRBD2 (7 bases). The CDR3 contains 15 residues. The V end lost 6 bases, the J end lost 1 base, and 18 bases lay between the germline ends. CDR1 and CDR2 from the germline V gene are DFQATT and SNEGSKA (reference sequence). For the CDR3, the DNA is TGCAGTGCCGGCGTGGGGGGGGGCCCCCAAGAGACCCAGTACTTC. Translation: CSAGVGGGPQETQYF.

The chain combines TRBV7-2 with TRBJ1-1; D gene unclear. The germline CDR1 and CDR2 sequences are SGHTA and FQGNSA. V gave up 4 bases and J gave up 3 bases, with 9 bases separating them. CDR3 length: 13 residues. As DNA, the CDR3 is TGTGCCAGCAGCTCTACGAGGGACACTGAAGCTTTCTTT. Encoded protein: CASSSTRDTEAFF.

The chain employs TRBV4-3 and TRBJ1-1; D is unresolved. This CDR3 contains 14 residues. Trimming left V 1 base short and J 4 bases short, with 10 bases between. CDR1 and CDR2 (germline): LGHNA, YSLEER. The CDR3 DNA is TGCGCCAGCAGCCAAGTAGACGGAAGCACTGAAGCTTTCTTT. Its protein product is CASSQVDGSTEAFF.

The chain has TRBV5-1 and TRBJ1-2, with D maybe TRBD1 (6 bases). The V gene lost 4 bases and the J gene lost 5 bases, with 15 bases spanning the gap. Germline V gene data show CDR1 as SGHRS and CDR2 as YFSETQ. This CDR3 spans 14 amino acids. DNA for the CDR3: TGCGCCAGCAGCAACAGGGCAAACTCATATGGCTACACCTTC. As protein: CASSNRANSYGYTF.

The rearrangement joins TRBV10-3 to TRBJ2-5; D is undetermined. CDR1 ENHRY and CDR2 SYGVKD come from the germline V gene. V lost 5 bases to trimming and J lost 2 bases, with 9 bases between them. This CDR3 spans 13 amino acids. CDR3 sequence reads: CAISIGTQETQYF. CDR3 DNA sequence: TGTGCCATCAGTATTGGTACGCAAGAGACCCAGTACTTC.

This clonotype was seen many times. The gene calls are TRBV6-1 and TRBJ1-4, with D perhaps TRBD1 (5 bases). Germline CDR1 is MNHNS and CDR2 is SASEGT. The ends were cut back, 1 base at V and 3 bases at J, with 9 bases in the middle. The CDR3 is 15 residues long. The DNA for the CDR3 is TGTGCCAGCAGTGAAGTCCGGGGGTCTAATGAAAAACTGTTTTTT. Encoded protein: CASSEVRGSNEKLFF.

This chain uses TRBV27 with TRBJ1-1, with D tentatively TRBD1 (6 bases). The ends were cut back, 5 bases at V and 4 bases at J, with 11 bases in the middle. There are 13 residues in the CDR3. Germline CDR1 reads MNHEY; CDR2 reads SMNVEV (reference sequence). CDR3 DNA: TGTGCCAGCAGTCACAGGGTAGTCACTGAAGCTTTCTTT. This gives the protein CASSHRVVTEAFF.

This clonotype was picked up a small number of times. The chain links TRBV10-3 to TRBJ2-1, with 11 bases aligning to TRBD2. J gave up 0 bases and V 2 bases, and 3 bases lay outside the gene matches. The CDR3 runs 17 residues. Germline CDR1 is ENHRY and CDR2 is SYGVKD. The CDR3 loop is CAISELAGGSSYNEQFF. The CDR3 DNA follows: TGTGCCATCAGTGAGCTAGCGGGGGGTAGCTCCTACAATGAGCAGTTCTTC.